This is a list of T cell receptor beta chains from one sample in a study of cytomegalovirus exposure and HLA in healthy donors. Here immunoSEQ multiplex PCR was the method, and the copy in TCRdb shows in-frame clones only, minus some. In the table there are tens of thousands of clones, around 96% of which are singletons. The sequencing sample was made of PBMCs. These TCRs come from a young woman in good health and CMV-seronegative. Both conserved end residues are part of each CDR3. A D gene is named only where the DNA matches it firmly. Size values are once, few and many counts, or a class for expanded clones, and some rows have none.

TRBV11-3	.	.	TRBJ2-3	TGTGCCAGCAGCTTAGATCCCTCAGATACGCAGTATTTT	CASSLDPSDTQYF
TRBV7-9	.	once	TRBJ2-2	TGTGCCAGCAGCACGTCACAGGTTACCGGGGAGCTGTTTTTT	CASSTSQVTGELFF
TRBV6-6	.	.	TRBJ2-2	TGTGCCAGCAGTTCGAACCTCGGGGGGGAGCTGTTTTTT	CASSSNLGGELFF
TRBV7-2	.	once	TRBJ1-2	TGTGCCAGCAGCTCGTTTCAAGCACCGGGCTACACCTTC	CASSSFQAPGYTF
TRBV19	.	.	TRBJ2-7	TGTGCCAGTAGTCCTGGGACACTTTACGAGCAGTACTTC	CASSPGTLYEQYF
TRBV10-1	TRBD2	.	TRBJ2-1	TGCGCCAGCAGTGAGGGGACTAGCGGGAAGTATGAGCAGTTCTTC	CASSEGTSGKYEQFF
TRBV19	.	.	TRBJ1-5	TGTGCCAGTAGTATGGGCCAAGTTAGCAATCAGCCCCAGCATTTT	CASSMGQVSNQPQHF
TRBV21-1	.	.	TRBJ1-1	TGTGCCAGCAGCAAAGACCTCTTTCGGGACACTGAAGCTTTCTTT	CASSKDLFRDTEAFF
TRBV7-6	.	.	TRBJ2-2	TGTGCCAGCAGCTTAGCGGGCGTGACCGGGGAGCTGTTTTTT	CASSLAGVTGELFF
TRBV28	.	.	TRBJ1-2	TGTGCCAGCAGTTTCCAAGACTACAGGGCTAACTATGGCTACACCTTC	CASSFQDYRANYGYTF
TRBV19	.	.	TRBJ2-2	TGTGCCACCCTTCGGGGGAGGACGGCCACCGGGGAGCTGTTTTTT	CATLRGRTATGELFF
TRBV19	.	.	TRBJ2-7	TGTGCCAGTAGTAACCCTGTCCTTCAGGGCGAGCAGTACTTC	CASSNPVLQGEQYF
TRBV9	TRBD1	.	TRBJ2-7	TGTGCCAGCAGCACCCGACAGGGTTCGACCTACGAGCAGTACTTC	CASSTRQGSTYEQYF
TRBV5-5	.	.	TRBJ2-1	TGTGCCAGCAGCTTTACGGGGGAGGAGCAGTTCTTC	CASSFTGEEQFF
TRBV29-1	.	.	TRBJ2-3	TGCAGCGTGGTAGGCTCCGGGGGAGATACGCAGTATTTT	CSVVGSGGDTQYF
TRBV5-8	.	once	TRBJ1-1	TGTGCCAGCAGCTTGGACAGGGCATCTGAAACTTTCTTT	CASSLDRASETFF
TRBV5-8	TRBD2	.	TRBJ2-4	TGTGCCAGCAGACTAGCGGAACCAAACATTCAGTACTTC	CASRLAEPNIQYF